The T cell receptor beta chain described here comes from a study of shared clonotypes between healthy human individuals. Study at large: Each donor's CD8 memory used one plate, CD8 naive two, each CD4 subset three.

TCRdb's table, derived via immunoSEQ multiplex PCR, lists solely in-frame clones and lacks some. The table has roughly 2.4 million clones, approximately 96% seen once. The CDR3 loop spans 15 amino acids. The V gene's germline CDR1 is LNHDA and CDR2 SQIVND (reference sequence). V shed 5 bases and J 0 bases; nucleotides not matched to a gene: 6. Findings and caveats of the study: At large depth, rarefaction still showed sorted-subset sequencing to be incomplete.

About this clone itself: Its antigen is not known.

Sequenced input: naive CD4+ T cells sorted from blood. Subset reported: CD45RA+ positively selected. The source of this sequence is a man aged 18-30 years in good health. The chain carries TRBV19 and TRBJ2-7, with TRBD2 matching 8 bases. The CDR3 sequence: CASSGGTRSSYEQYF. CDR3 DNA sequence: TGTGCCAGTAGTGGCGGGACTAGGAGCTCCTACGAGCAGTACTTC. Supplemented by reference TRBV19 and TRBJ2-7, the full variable domain reads DGGITQSPKYLFRKEGQNVTLSCEQNLNHDAMYWYRQDPGQGLRLIYYSQIVNDFQKGDIAEGYSVSREKKESFPLTVTSAQKNPTAFYLCASSGGTRSSYEQYFGPGTRLTVT.